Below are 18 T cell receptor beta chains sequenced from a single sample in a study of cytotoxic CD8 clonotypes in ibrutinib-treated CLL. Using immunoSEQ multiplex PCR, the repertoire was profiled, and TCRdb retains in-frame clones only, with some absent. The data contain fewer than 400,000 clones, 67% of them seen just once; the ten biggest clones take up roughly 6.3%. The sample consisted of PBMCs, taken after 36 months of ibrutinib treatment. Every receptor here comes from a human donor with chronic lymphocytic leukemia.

CDR3 region: CASSDRVNSPLHF. The CDR3 coding sequence is TGTGCCAGCTCAGACAGGGTGAATTCACCCCTCCACTTT. The J gene is TRBJ1-6, the V gene TRBV18; 7 bases align to TRBD1. V gave up 5 bases and J gave up 7 bases; unmatched junction bases: 2. CDR1 is KGHSH and CDR2 is LQKENI in the germline V gene. This CDR3 spans 13 amino acids. The variable domain in full, completed from reference TRBV18 and TRBJ1-6, reads NAGVMQNPRHLVRRRGQEARLRCSPMKGHSHVYWYRQLPEEGLKFMVYLQKENIIDESGMPKERFSAEFPKEGPSILRIQQVVRGDSAAYFCASSDRVNSPLHFGNGTRLTVT.

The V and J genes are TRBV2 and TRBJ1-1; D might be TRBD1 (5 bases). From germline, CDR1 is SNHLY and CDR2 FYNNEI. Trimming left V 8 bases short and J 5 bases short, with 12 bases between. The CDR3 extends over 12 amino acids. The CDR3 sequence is CASRGVETEAFF. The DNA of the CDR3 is TGTGCCAGCCGAGGGGTGGAAACTGAAGCTTTCTTT.

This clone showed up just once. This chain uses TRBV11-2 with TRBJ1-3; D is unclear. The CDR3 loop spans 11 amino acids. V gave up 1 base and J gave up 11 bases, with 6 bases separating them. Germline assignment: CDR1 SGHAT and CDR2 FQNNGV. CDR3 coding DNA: TGTGCCAGCAGCTTAGCGTCGCCCATATATTTT. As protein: CASSLASPIYF.

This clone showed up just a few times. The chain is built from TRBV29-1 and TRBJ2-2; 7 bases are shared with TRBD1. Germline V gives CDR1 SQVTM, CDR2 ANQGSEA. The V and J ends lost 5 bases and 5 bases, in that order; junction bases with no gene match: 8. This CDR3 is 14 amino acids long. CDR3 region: CSVRGDSQTGELFF. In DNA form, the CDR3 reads TGCAGCGTTAGAGGGGACAGTCAAACCGGGGAGCTGTTTTTT.

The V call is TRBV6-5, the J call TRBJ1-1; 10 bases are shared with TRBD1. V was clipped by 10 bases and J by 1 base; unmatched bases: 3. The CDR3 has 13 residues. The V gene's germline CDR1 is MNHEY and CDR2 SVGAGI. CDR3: CATRTGGNTEAFF. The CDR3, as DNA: TGTGCCACCAGGACAGGGGGGAACACTGAAGCTTTCTTT.

CDR3 DNA: TGTGCCAGCAGAAACGCAATGGAGCGCACAGATACGCAGTATTTT. This gives the protein CASRNAMERTDTQYF. The chain links TRBV2 to TRBJ2-3; D unclear. V dropped 6 bases and J dropped 1 base, with 14 bases sitting between them. The germline V gene encodes CDR1 SNHLY and CDR2 FYNNEI. This CDR3 contains 15 residues.

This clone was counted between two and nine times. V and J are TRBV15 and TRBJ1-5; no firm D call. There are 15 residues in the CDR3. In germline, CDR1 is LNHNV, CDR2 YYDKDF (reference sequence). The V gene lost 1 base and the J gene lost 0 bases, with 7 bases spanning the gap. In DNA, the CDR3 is TGTGCCACCAGCAGAGTATCGGGTAGCAATCAGCCCCAGCATTTT. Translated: CATSRVSGSNQPQHF.

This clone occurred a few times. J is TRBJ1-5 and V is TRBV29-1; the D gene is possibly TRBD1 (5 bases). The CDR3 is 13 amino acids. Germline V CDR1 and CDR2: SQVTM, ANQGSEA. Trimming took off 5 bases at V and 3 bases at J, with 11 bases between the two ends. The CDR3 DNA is TGCAGCGTTTCCGACAGCTACAATCAGCCCCAGCATTTT. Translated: CSVSDSYNQPQHF.

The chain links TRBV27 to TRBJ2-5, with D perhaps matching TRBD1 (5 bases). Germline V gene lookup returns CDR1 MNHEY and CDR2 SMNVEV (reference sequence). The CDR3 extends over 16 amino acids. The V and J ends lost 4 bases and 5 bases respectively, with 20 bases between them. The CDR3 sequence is CASSSKNRFLTETQYF. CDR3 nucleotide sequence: TGTGCCAGCAGTTCAAAAAACAGGTTTCTAACGGAGACCCAGTACTTC.

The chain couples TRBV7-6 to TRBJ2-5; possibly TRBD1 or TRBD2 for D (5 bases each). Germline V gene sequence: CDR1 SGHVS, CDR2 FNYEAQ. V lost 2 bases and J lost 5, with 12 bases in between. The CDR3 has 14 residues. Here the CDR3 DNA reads TGTGCCAGCAGCTTACTTGTGAGGGGCGAGACCCAGTACTTC. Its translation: CASSLLVRGETQYF. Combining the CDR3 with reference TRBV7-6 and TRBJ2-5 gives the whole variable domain GAGVSQSPRYKVTKRGQDVALRCDPISGHVSLYWYRQALGQGPEFLTYFNYEAQQDKSGLPNDRFSAERPEGSISTLTIQRTEQRDSAMYRCASSLLVRGETQYFGPGTRLLVL.

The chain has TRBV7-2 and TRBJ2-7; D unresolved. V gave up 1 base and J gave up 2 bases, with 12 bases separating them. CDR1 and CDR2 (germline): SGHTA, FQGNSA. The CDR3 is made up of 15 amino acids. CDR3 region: CASSLGAQAPYEQYF. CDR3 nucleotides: TGTGCCAGCAGCTTAGGGGCTCAGGCTCCCTACGAGCAGTACTTC.

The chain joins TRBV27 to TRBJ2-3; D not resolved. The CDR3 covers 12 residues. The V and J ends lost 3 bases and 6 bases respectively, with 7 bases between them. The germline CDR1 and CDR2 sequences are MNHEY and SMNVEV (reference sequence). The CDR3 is CASSLGGDTQYF. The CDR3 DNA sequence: TGTGCCAGCAGTTTGGGCGGTGATACGCAGTATTTT.

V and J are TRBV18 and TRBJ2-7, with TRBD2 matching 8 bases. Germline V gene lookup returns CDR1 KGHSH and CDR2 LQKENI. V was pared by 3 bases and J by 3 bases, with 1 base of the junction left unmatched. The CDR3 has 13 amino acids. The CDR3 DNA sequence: TGTGCCAGCTCACCCGGGACTAGCTACGAGCAGTACTTC. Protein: CASSPGTSYEQYF.

The CDR3 DNA reads TGCGCCAGCGGGCGGGCAGTTAGCACAGATACGCAGTATTTT. This codes for CASGRAVSTDTQYF. The chain links TRBV4-1 to TRBJ2-3; tentative D call: TRBD2 (5 bases). This CDR3 has 14 amino acids. Germline V gene sequence: CDR1 MGHRA, CDR2 YSYEKL. V was cut by 8 bases and J by 0 bases, with 12 bases left in between.

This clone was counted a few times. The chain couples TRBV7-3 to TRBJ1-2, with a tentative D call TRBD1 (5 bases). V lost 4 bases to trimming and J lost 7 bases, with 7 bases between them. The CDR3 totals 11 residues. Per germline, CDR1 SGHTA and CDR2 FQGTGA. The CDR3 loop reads CASSSGTGYTF. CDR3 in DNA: TGTGCCAGCAGCTCGGGGACTGGCTACACCTTC.

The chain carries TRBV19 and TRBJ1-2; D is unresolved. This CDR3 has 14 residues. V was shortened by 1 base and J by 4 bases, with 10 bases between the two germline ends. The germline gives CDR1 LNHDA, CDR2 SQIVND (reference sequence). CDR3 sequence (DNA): TGTGCCAGTAGTATAGGGGCCATCGGCTATGGCTACACCTTC. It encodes CASSIGAIGYGYTF.

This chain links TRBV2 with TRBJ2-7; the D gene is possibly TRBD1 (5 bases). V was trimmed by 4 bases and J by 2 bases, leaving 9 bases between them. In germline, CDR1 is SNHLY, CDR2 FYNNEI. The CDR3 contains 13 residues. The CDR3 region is CASSVQGPYEQYF. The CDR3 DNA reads TGTGCCAGCAGTGTCCAGGGTCCCTACGAGCAGTACTTC.

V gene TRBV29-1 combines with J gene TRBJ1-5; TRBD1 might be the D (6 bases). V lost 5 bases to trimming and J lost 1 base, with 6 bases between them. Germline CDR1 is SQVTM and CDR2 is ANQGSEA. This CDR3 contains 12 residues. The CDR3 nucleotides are TGCAGCGTTCAGGGGAGCAATCAGCCCCAGCATTTT. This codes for CSVQGSNQPQHF.